This entry is about one TCR beta chain. Antigen: not known. V shed 5 bases and J shed 2 bases, with 3 bases lying between them. Germline V gene lookup returns CDR1 SGHTA and CDR2 FQGTGA. The CDR3 has 12 residues. The data stem from a study of T cells in localized non-small cell lung cancer. Study observations and caveats: A single tumor region was sequenced, leaving heterogeneity possible.

TCRdb's table, derived via immunoSEQ multiplex PCR, lists solely in-frame clones and lacks some. The sample yields approximately 76,000 clones, around 82% seen once. The chain uses TRBV7-3 and TRBJ2-2; D is unresolved. This material consisted of peripheral blood, taken before any cancer treatment. This clonotype originated in a female donor older than 55 with stage I lung adenocarcinoma. CDR3 loop: CASSLNTGELFF. DNA of the CDR3: TGTGCCAGCAGCCTTAACACCGGGGAGCTGTTTTTT.